This T cell receptor (beta chain) was captured in a study of T-cell reconstitution after alpha-beta-depleted transplantation in children. Germline loops: CDR1 GTSNPN, CDR2 SVGIG (reference sequence). The CDR3 is made up of 16 amino acids. As regards this clonotype: At one end, the junction sequence differs from germline, possibly due to a read error.

Unique molecular identifiers were used in preparing the TCRbeta library. TCRdb used MiXCR to reprocess the PCR reads, holding one entry per CDR3 protein. The data show roughly 180,000 distinct CDR3 sequences, around 10% seen once. The V gene is TRBV30, the J gene TRBJ2-1, with TRBD2 identical over 7 bases. The receptor was derived from a boy aged 2 to 10 with acute myeloid leukemia, due to receive a stem cell transplant. The specimen was PBMCs, collected before TCRalphabeta/CD19-depleted stem cell transplant. CDR3 region: CAWRAAGRPSYNEPFF. The CDR3 DNA follows: TGTGCCTGGAGAGCAGCGGGACGCCCTTCCTACAATGAGCCGTTCTTC.